In its sample, the clone carrying this T cell receptor (beta chain) was seen many times. This sample is drawn from a study of Graves' ophthalmopathy and Graves' hyperthyroidism. CDR1 SGHRS and CDR2 YFSETQ come from the germline V gene. Germline trimming cut 4 bases from V and 7 bases from J; bases unmatched to any gene: 10. The CDR3 contains 17 residues. Scientists amplified the TCR beta CDR3 regions from RNA transcripts. HTBI primers served in a first-round RT-PCR, which a second-round multiplex PCR followed. TCRdb re-analysed the multiplex PCR reads in MiXCR, keeping a single row per CDR3 protein. In the table there are a few hundred thousand distinct CDR3 sequences, 17% of which are singletons.

The clonotype originates from an adult woman with stable Graves' hyperthyroidism. The gene calls are TRBV5-1 and TRBJ2-4; 14 bases agree with TRBD2. The sample taken for sequencing was peripheral blood. The DNA of the CDR3 is TGCGCCAGCAGCCTCGCGGGACTAGCGGGAGTATTGAACATTCAGTACTTC. This translates into CASSLAGLAGVLNIQYF. The full variable domain, rest sourced from reference TRBV5-1 and TRBJ2-4, is KAGVTQTPRYLIKTRGQQVTLSCSPISGHRSVSWYQQTPGQGLQFLFEYFSETQRNKGNFPGRFSGRQFSNSRSEMNVSTLELGDSALYLCASSLAGLAGVLNIQYFGAGTRLSVL.